These 29 T cell receptor beta chains came from one sample sequenced in a study of shared T cell receptors in the human thymus. Profiled with immunoSEQ multiplex PCR; TCRdb holds only in-frame clones, not every one. The table includes around 730,000 clones, approximately 85% detected once. These same data were also listed under a study on human thymus T cells.

Sequenced sample: thymocytes. The origin of the receptors is a girl under two years old with a congenital heart defect.

The rearrangement joins TRBV11-2 to TRBJ1-1, with D possibly matching TRBD1 (6 bases). The ends were cut back, 3 bases at V and 3 bases at J, with 17 bases in the middle. The CDR3 is 16 amino acids. Germline CDR1 and CDR2: SGHAT and FQNNGV. The CDR3 DNA reads as TGTGCCAGCAGCTTTCCCCCGCGACAGGTTCACACTGAAGCTTTCTTT. Its translation: CASSFPPRQVHTEAFF.

The chain links TRBV10-2 to TRBJ1-4, with D unclear. Trimming took off 2 bases at V and 0 bases at J, with 13 bases between the two ends. CDR3 length: 17 residues. CDR1 and CDR2 from the germline V gene are WSHSY and SAAADI. The CDR3 sequence: CASSEGSPTATNEKLFF. In DNA form, the CDR3 reads TGCGCCAGCAGTGAGGGGTCCCCGACTGCAACTAATGAAAAACTGTTTTTT.

The chain joins TRBV7-2 to TRBJ1-6; a weak D match, TRBD1 (6 bases). Germline CDR1 SGHTA, CDR2 FQGNSA. The CDR3 consists of 13 residues. Trimming took off 2 bases at V and 10 bases at J, with 9 bases between the two ends. The CDR3 protein is CASSLRGGSPLHF. CDR3 sequence (DNA): TGTGCCAGCAGCTTAAGGGGGGGATCACCCCTCCACTTT. Full variable domain (remainder filled in from reference TRBV7-2 and TRBJ1-6): GAGVSQSPSNKVTEKGKDVELRCDPISGHTALYWYRQSLGQGLEFLIYFQGNSAPDKSGLPSDRFSAERTGGSVSTLTIQRTQQEDSAVYLCASSLRGGSPLHFGNGTRLTVT.

V is TRBV7-2 and J is TRBJ2-2; a weak D match, TRBD2 (7 bases). Germline CDR1 and CDR2: SGHTA and FQGNSA. CDR3 length: 12 residues. Trimming shortened V by 3 bases and J by 11 bases, and 10 bases separated the two germline ends. The CDR3, as DNA: TGTGCCAGCAGCTTCGGGGGGCAAGAGCTGTTTTTT. Translation gives CASSFGGQELFF.

The chain carries TRBV15 and TRBJ2-7, with 14 bases identical to TRBD2. Germline V gene data show CDR1 as LNHNV and CDR2 as YYDKDF (reference sequence). The CDR3 contains 17 residues. J was trimmed by 2 bases and V by 5 bases; bases with no gene match: 8. The CDR3 here is CATSFTPTSGGAYEQYF. CDR3 DNA: TGTGCCACCAGCTTTACTCCGACTAGCGGGGGGGCCTACGAGCAGTACTTC.

The rearrangement uses TRBV6-5 and TRBJ1-1, with D tentatively TRBD1 (5 bases). This CDR3 region has 16 residues. Trimming removed 4 bases at V and 1 base at J, with 16 bases between. CDR1 and CDR2 from the germline V gene are MNHEY and SVGAGI. The CDR3 protein is CASSLLTRGRNTEAFF. Written as DNA, the CDR3 is TGTGCCAGCAGTTTACTCACACGGGGGAGGAACACTGAAGCTTTCTTT.

The chain recombines TRBV5-1 with TRBJ2-7; 12 bases fit TRBD1. Germline V gene lookup returns CDR1 SGHRS and CDR2 YFSETQ. Losses at the gene ends were 7 bases for V and 5 bases for J; bases not matched to a gene: 13. The CDR3 is made up of 16 amino acids. Here the CDR3 DNA reads TGCGCCAGCTCTCTCTACCGGGACAGGGGGCCCAACGAGCAGTACTTC. As protein: CASSLYRDRGPNEQYF.

The rearrangement links TRBV5-1 to TRBJ2-5; D is unresolved. V was cut by 4 bases and J by 2 bases, with 18 bases left in between. CDR1 is SGHRS, CDR2 YFSETQ, per germline. This CDR3 region has 16 residues. CDR3 amino acids: CASSLFSGQQQETQYF. In nucleotides, the CDR3 is TGCGCCAGCAGCCTTTTTTCGGGTCAGCAACAAGAGACCCAGTACTTC.

The chain has TRBV7-2 and TRBJ2-7, with 7 bases aligning to TRBD1. Germline V gives CDR1 SGHTA, CDR2 FQGNSA. The CDR3 totals 15 residues. V lost 4 bases and J lost 4; bases outside the gene matches: 10. The CDR3: CASSSSGGRNYEQYF. The CDR3, as DNA: TGTGCCAGCAGCTCCTCAGGGGGAAGGAATTACGAGCAGTACTTC.

The V gene is TRBV11-2, the J gene TRBJ2-3; 11 bases match TRBD2. Germline V gene lookup returns CDR1 SGHAT and CDR2 FQNNGV. This CDR3 comprises 15 residues. Unmatched junction bases numbered 3, after V lost 6 bases and J lost 1 base. The chain's CDR3 is CASSGGLAGTDTQYF. The DNA of the CDR3 is TGTGCCAGCAGTGGGGGACTAGCGGGCACAGATACGCAGTATTTT.

The chain is built from TRBV28 and TRBJ2-7; the match to TRBD1 covers 12 bases. CDR1 and CDR2 (germline): MDHEN, SYDVKM. The ends lost 4 bases at V and 1 base at J; junction bases unmatched: 11. The CDR3 has 18 amino acids. For the CDR3, the DNA is TGTGCCAGCAGTTCTGGGACAGGGGGCTTCCGTTCGTCCTACGAGCAGTACTTC. Its translation is CASSSGTGGFRSSYEQYF.

The genes are TRBV19 and TRBJ1-5; weak D call: TRBD1 (6 bases). V was shortened by 4 bases and J by 6 bases, with 16 bases between the two germline ends. The CDR3 loop spans 15 amino acids. CDR1 is LNHDA, CDR2 SQIVND, per germline (reference sequence). The CDR3 DNA sequence: TGTGCCAGTAGTACTCCAGGGGAGCATGGTCAGCCCCAGCATTTT. Amino acid sequence: CASSTPGEHGQPQHF.

This clone was seen only a few times. The rearrangement uses TRBV11-2 and TRBJ2-7; D gene uncertain. Per the germline V gene, CDR1 is SGHAT and CDR2 is FQNNGV. This CDR3 has 16 residues. V was trimmed by 5 bases and J by 3 bases, leaving 20 bases between them. The CDR3 here is CASSNHAKLSNYEQYF. The CDR3 bases are TGTGCCAGCAGCAATCATGCGAAACTGAGCAACTACGAGCAGTACTTC. The full variable domain, with the rest looked up from reference TRBV11-2 and TRBJ2-7, is EAGVAQSPRYKIIEKRQSVAFWCNPISGHATLYWYQQILGQGPKLLIQFQNNGVVDDSQLPKDRFSAERLKGVDSTLKIQPAKLEDSAVYLCASSNHAKLSNYEQYFGPGTRLTVT.

The J gene is TRBJ2-7, the V gene TRBV7-8, with 8 bases matching TRBD1. Trimming at V came to 4 bases and at J to 7 bases, leaving 9 bases not matched to a gene. Germline CDR1 and CDR2: SGHVS and FQNEAQ. The CDR3 covers 14 residues. CDR3 amino acids: CASSSGQGAREQYF. CDR3 nucleotide sequence: TGTGCCAGCAGCTCGGGGCAGGGGGCGCGGGAGCAGTACTTC.

The chain is built from TRBV4-1 and TRBJ1-2, with 7 positions matching TRBD1. This CDR3 is 18 amino acids long. J gave up 0 bases and V 3 bases, and 13 bases lay outside the gene matches. Germline V lookup: CDR1 MGHRA, CDR2 YSYEKL. The CDR3 reads CASSHFTGQVSANYGYTF. The DNA for the CDR3 is TGCGCCAGCAGCCATTTCACCGGACAGGTATCAGCTAACTATGGCTACACCTTC.

The rearrangement links TRBV18 to TRBJ1-2; possibly TRBD1 for D (6 bases). The CDR3 is 15 amino acids. Germline CDR1 reads KGHSH; CDR2 reads LQKENI. Trimming removed 3 bases from V and 2 bases from J, with 13 bases in between. The CDR3 DNA reads TGTGCCAGCTCACCTCCCCCGGGACAAAACTATGGCTACACCTTC. Translating it yields CASSPPPGQNYGYTF. The whole variable domain, remainder taken from reference TRBV18 and TRBJ1-2, is NAGVMQNPRHLVRRRGQEARLRCSPMKGHSHVYWYRQLPEEGLKFMVYLQKENIIDESGMPKERFSAEFPKEGPSILRIQQVVRGDSAAYFCASSPPPGQNYGYTFGSGTRLTVV.

This rearrangement joins TRBV27 to TRBJ2-5; tentatively, D is TRBD1 (7 bases). The length of the CDR3 is 17 residues. Germline loops: CDR1 MNHEY, CDR2 SMNVEV (reference sequence). The V gene lost 4 bases and the J gene lost 5 bases, with 23 bases spanning the gap. The CDR3 reads CASSSPRDSPEFETQYF. CDR3 in DNA: TGTGCCAGCAGTTCGCCGCGGGACAGCCCGGAATTTGAGACCCAGTACTTC.

The rearrangement links TRBV19 to TRBJ1-4, with D possibly TRBD1 on 6 matching bases. Trimming removed 4 bases at V and 0 bases at J, with 12 bases between. The germline V gene has CDR1 LNHDA and CDR2 SQIVND (reference sequence). The CDR3 runs to 16 residues. The CDR3, as DNA: TGTGCCAGTAGTAGGGGGCGGACAGCAACTAATGAAAAACTGTTTTTT. It yields the protein CASSRGRTATNEKLFF.

The chain employs TRBV19 and TRBJ1-6; TRBD1 matches 11 bases. V was pared by 8 bases and J by 4 bases, with 7 bases of the junction left unmatched. The CDR3 is made up of 16 amino acids. Germline V lookup: CDR1 LNHDA, CDR2 SQIVND (reference sequence). The CDR3 DNA reads TGTGCCAGTTCTGTGGGACAGGGGGTTTATAATTCACCCCTCCACTTT. Its protein is CASSVGQGVYNSPLHF.

The genes are TRBV9 and TRBJ2-7; 9 nucleotides match TRBD1. J was trimmed by 3 bases and V by 2 bases; bases with no gene match: 12. Germline V gene sequence: CDR1 SGDLS, CDR2 YYNGEE. The CDR3 covers 17 residues. CDR3 residues: CASSVGQGERSIYEQYF. For the CDR3, the DNA is TGTGCCAGCAGCGTGGGACAGGGCGAGAGGTCTATCTACGAGCAGTACTTC. Full variable domain (remainder filled in from reference TRBV9 and TRBJ2-7): DSGVTQTPKHLITATGQRVTLRCSPRSGDLSVYWYQQSLDQGLQFLIQYYNGEERAKGNILERFSAQQFPDLHSELNLSSLELGDSALYFCASSVGQGERSIYEQYFGPGTRLTVT.

There are a few counts of this clone. The chain joins TRBV5-8 to TRBJ1-3; 7 nucleotides agree with TRBD1. Germline V gene data show CDR1 as SGHTS and CDR2 as YDEGEE. Trimming removed 3 bases from V and 4 bases from J; junction bases left unmatched: 13. This CDR3 region has 17 residues. Here the CDR3 reads CASSSTDDRAIGNTIYF. CDR3 DNA: TGTGCCAGCAGCTCGACCGATGACAGGGCAATCGGAAACACCATATATTTT.

About this clone itself: Since the CDR3 does not end with the conserved phenylalanine or tryptophan, this likely comes from a read error. Because the CDR3's place on the DNA is in doubt, the DNA is left out and the CDR3 is given as listed by TCRdb. Here the CDR3 reads CASRDSILY. V gene TRBV2 combines with J gene TRBJ1-2; TRBD1 is the table's D call, not checked against the DNA. The CDR3 has 9 amino acids, counting both end residues. Germline V gene lookup returns CDR1 SNHLY and CDR2 FYNNEI.

The chain joins TRBV7-2 to TRBJ1-3; D ambiguous. The CDR3 has 16 residues. V lost 6 bases and J lost 0, with 15 bases in between. Germline CDR1 and CDR2: SGHTA and FQGNSA. CDR3 sequence (DNA): TGTGCCAGCAGTGGTGGGTGGCTAGGCTCTGGAAACACCATATATTTT. This encodes CASSGGWLGSGNTIYF.

The V call is TRBV20-1, the J call TRBJ1-1; no firm D call. The CDR3 contains 11 residues. Germline CDR1 and CDR2: DFQATT and SNEGSKA (reference sequence). The V end was cut by 3 bases, the J end by 8 bases, with 10 bases between. Here the CDR3 DNA reads TGCAGTGCTAGGCACAGAACCGAAGCTTTCTTT. It is translated as CSARHRTEAFF.

This clone was picked up one time. The chain carries TRBV7-8 and TRBJ2-5, with D hard to call. This CDR3 spans 18 amino acids. Germline CDR1 reads SGHVS; CDR2 reads FQNEAQ. V shed 2 bases and J shed 5 bases, with 24 bases lying between them. The CDR3 region is CASSLTPQVASRTETQYF. CDR3 in DNA: TGTGCCAGCAGCTTAACCCCCCAAGTTGCTAGTCGAACGGAGACCCAGTACTTC.

In its sample, this clone was seen once. The rearrangement uses TRBV5-4 and TRBJ1-2; TRBD1 matches 7 bases. The CDR3 sequence is 15 residues long. Germline values: CDR1 SGHNT, CDR2 YYREEE (reference sequence). V trimming: 3 bases; J trimming: 4 bases; junction bases outside the gene matches: 9. The CDR3 reads CASSYRDSYVYGYTF. CDR3 DNA sequence: TGTGCCAGCAGCTACCGGGACAGCTACGTCTATGGCTACACCTTC.

The chain links TRBV27 to TRBJ1-2; maybe TRBD1 (6 bases). The CDR3 contains 15 residues. CDR1 and CDR2 from the germline V gene are MNHEY and SMNVEV (reference sequence). V lost 0 bases and J 4 bases, leaving 12 bases between the germline ends. The CDR3 spells CASSLSGAGTYGYTF. The CDR3 DNA reads as TGTGCCAGCAGTTTATCGGGGGCAGGGACCTATGGCTACACCTTC.

The CDR3 region is CASSQESPAGGSEAFF. DNA for the CDR3: TGTGCCAGCAGCCAAGAATCCCCGGCAGGGGGCTCTGAAGCTTTCTTT. This chain uses TRBV4-2 with TRBJ1-1; 8 positions match TRBD1. J gave up 6 bases and V 0 bases, and 9 bases lay outside the gene matches. The CDR3 sequence is 16 residues long. From germline, CDR1 is LGHNA and CDR2 YNFKEQ.

V and J are TRBV27 and TRBJ1-1; 10 bases are a match to TRBD1. This CDR3 is built from 16 residues. J lost 7 bases, V lost 9 bases, and 17 bases had no gene match. Germline V gene lookup returns CDR1 MNHEY and CDR2 SMNVEV (reference sequence). CDR3 sequence reads: CASALDPGQGPNEAFF. The CDR3 region has the DNA TGTGCCAGTGCATTGGATCCGGGACAGGGGCCGAATGAAGCTTTCTTT.